The 10 T cell receptor beta chains given below trace back to one sample, sequenced in a study of Graves' ophthalmopathy and Graves' hyperthyroidism. Investigators amplified TCR beta CDR3 regions from RNA transcripts. The first-round RT-PCR employed HTBI primers together with the Qiagen OneStep RT-PCR kit. A multiplex PCR was then performed as the second round. In TCRdb, the multiplex PCR reads were re-called with MiXCR into one record per CDR3 protein. Of hundreds of thousands of distinct CDR3 sequences in the sample, roughly 41% were seen once. The source material was peripheral blood. All receptors derive from an adult man with Graves' ophthalmopathy.

This clonotype was seen at least ten times. This chain links TRBV15 with TRBJ2-6; TRBD1 might be the D (6 bases). The V gene's germline CDR1 is LNHNV and CDR2 YYDKDF (reference sequence). The V end lost 10 bases, the J end lost 4 bases, and 17 bases lay between the germline ends. CDR3 length: 15 residues. CDR3 sequence (DNA): TGTGCCATCGGACAGAGGGCGGCCGGGGCCAACGTCCTGACTTTC. This translates into CAIGQRAAGANVLTF.

With regard to this clonotype: A much larger clone sits a single nucleotide away, making a read error possible. This chain uses TRBV10-3 with TRBJ1-1; the D gene is possibly TRBD1 (6 bases). CDR1 and CDR2 from the germline V gene are ENHRY and SYGVKD. V shed 6 bases and J shed 6 bases, with 17 bases lying between them. The CDR3 length is 14 residues. The CDR3 is CAIRVQGVSPEAFF. CDR3 DNA: TGTGCCATCAGGGTACAGGGAGTATCACCTGAAGCTTTCTTT.

This clonotype was recorded a few times. This chain uses TRBV5-1 with TRBJ2-3, with a possible D match to TRBD1 (5 bases). Looked up from germline, CDR1 is SGHRS and CDR2 is YFSETQ. The ends were cut back, 4 bases at V and 3 bases at J, with 15 bases in the middle. CDR3 size: 15 residues. This chain's CDR3 is CASSQRAGLTDTQYF. CDR3 bases: TGCGCCAGCAGCCAGAGAGCAGGGCTGACAGATACGCAGTATTTT. The entire variable domain, with the rest obtained from reference TRBV5-1 and TRBJ2-3, is as follows: KAGVTQTPRYLIKTRGQQVTLSCSPISGHRSVSWYQQTPGQGLQFLFEYFSETQRNKGNFPGRFSGRQFSNSRSEMNVSTLELGDSALYLCASSQRAGLTDTQYFGPGTRLTVL.

The J gene is TRBJ1-4, the V gene TRBV7-2, with TRBD1 identical over 9 bases. This CDR3 is built from 16 residues. Looked up from germline, CDR1 is SGHTA and CDR2 is FQGNSA. Trimming at V came to 2 bases and at J to 8 bases, leaving 9 bases not matched to a gene. CDR3 amino acids: CASSLNRGRETEKLFF. Here the CDR3 DNA reads TGTGCCAGCAGCTTAAACAGGGGGCGCGAAACGGAAAAACTGTTTTTT. Together with reference TRBV7-2 and TRBJ1-4, the CDR3 gives the full variable domain: GAGVSQSPSNKVTEKGKDVELRCDPISGHTALYWYRQSLGQGLEFLIYFQGNSAPDKSGLPSDRFSAERTGGSVSTLTIQRTQQEDSAVYLCASSLNRGRETEKLFFGSGTQLSVL.

This clonotype was picked up many times. The chain recombines TRBV10-3 with TRBJ1-2; 8 bases align to TRBD1. J gave up 3 bases and V 6 bases, and 9 bases lay outside the gene matches. The CDR3 contains 15 residues. CDR1 and CDR2 (germline): ENHRY, SYGVKD. The CDR3 DNA sequence: TGTGCCATCAGAGAGGTGCAGGGGGCAGACTATGGCTACACCTTC. It specifies CAIREVQGADYGYTF.

This clonotype occurred many times. J is TRBJ2-5 and V is TRBV2, with D unresolved. Trimming cost V 7 bases and J 4 bases, with 7 bases left between them. This CDR3 is 11 amino acids long. The V gene's germline CDR1 is SNHLY and CDR2 FYNNEI. The CDR3 loop is CASNGPETQYF. CDR3 DNA sequence: TGTGCCAGCAATGGGCCAGAGACCCAGTACTTC.

V is TRBV29-1 and J is TRBJ2-7; 9 bases map to TRBD2. V lost 8 bases and J lost 2; bases outside the gene matches: 7. This CDR3 comprises 13 residues. The germline CDR1 and CDR2 sequences are SQVTM and ANQGSEA. This CDR3 reads CSLTAGGTYEQYF. The CDR3 coding sequence is TGCAGCTTAACAGCGGGAGGCACCTACGAGCAGTACTTC.

Of note for this clonotype: This may arise from a read error, as a much more abundant clone is one base away. The V gene is TRBV7-2, the J gene TRBJ2-5, with TRBD1 matching over 9 bases. CDR1 SGHTA and CDR2 FQGNSA come from the germline V gene. The CDR3 is 14 amino acids. Written as DNA, the CDR3 is TGTGCCAGCAGCCCCGGGACAGGGCAAGGGACCCAGTACTTC. Translating it yields CASSPGTGQGTQYF. Drawing the rest from reference TRBV7-2 and TRBJ2-5, the complete variable domain is GAGVSQSPSNKVTEKGKDVELRCDPISGHTALYWYRQSLGQGLEFLIYFQGNSAPDKSGLPSDRFSAERTGGSVSTLTIQRTQQEDSAVYLCASSPGTGQGTQYFGPGTRLLVL.

This clonotype has a handful of counts. The V gene is TRBV12-3 or TRBV12-4, the J gene TRBJ1-5; D may be TRBD1 (6 bases). V shed 6 bases and J shed 3 bases, with 15 bases lying between them. The CDR3 is made up of 15 amino acids. The CDR3 nucleotides read TGTGCCAGCAGCATTGGACAGATTTACAATCAGCCCCAGCATTTT. This translates into CASSIGQIYNQPQHF.

The rearrangement links TRBV12-3 or TRBV12-4 to TRBJ1-2, with 9 bases aligning to TRBD1. V lost 3 bases, J lost 4 bases, and 6 bases stayed unmatched. The CDR3 loop spans 15 amino acids. CDR3 amino acids: CASSFVGQGGYGYTF. As DNA, the CDR3 is TGTGCCAGCAGTTTCGTGGGACAGGGAGGCTATGGCTACACCTTC.